This entry lists 25 T cell receptor beta chains sequenced from one sample in a study of CD8+ T cells in alopecia areata (dated by TCRdb to between 2018 and 2020). Libraries came from the immunoSEQ multiplex PCR assay. RNA was extracted from all samples and reverse transcribed into cDNA, which served as template for TCR sequencing. TCRdb obtained this table from immuneACCESS and retained in-frame rearrangements with V and J assigned. These tables miss some clones; where compared with another copy, unresolved V genes account for less than half of the shortfall, and the remainder is unexplained. Present in this sample are 190,000 or so clones, roughly 64% of which were seen just once. Roughly an eighth of the sample goes to the ten largest clones. This specimen's time point label, per the study, means: around 24 weeks on oral tofacitinib. The sample's treatment or condition, from its label and the paper: oral pan-JAK inhibitor, 5-10 mg twice daily.

This sample comprised CD8+ T cells sorted from blood, obtained at week 24, from a patient treated with tofacitinib. These receptors were taken from a human donor with alopecia areata.

This clone was counted only a few times. The rearrangement links TRBV2 to TRBJ2-1, with 8 bases aligning to TRBD1. CDR3 length: 15 residues. In germline, CDR1 is SNHLY, CDR2 FYNNEI. The J segment lost 4 bases and the V segment lost 3 bases, leaving 5 bases of the junction unmatched. CDR3 sequence (DNA): TGTGCCAGCAGTGATTGGGGACAGGAGTACAATGAGCAGTTCTTC. Its protein is CASSDWGQEYNEQFF.

This clone was detected once. The rearrangement uses TRBV5-6 and TRBJ1-5; the D gene is possibly TRBD1 (5 bases). The CDR3 consists of 14 residues. Looked up from germline, CDR1 is SGHDT and CDR2 is YYEEEE. V lost 0 bases, J lost 9 bases, and 13 bases lay in between. CDR3 protein: CASSLGRSGVPQHF. The CDR3 nucleotides read TGTGCCAGCAGCTTGGGGAGATCGGGGGTGCCCCAGCATTTT.

The chain is built from TRBV9 and TRBJ2-7; TRBD1 is a possible D gene (5 bases). The CDR3 length is 14 residues. Germline CDR1 is SGDLS and CDR2 is YYNGEE. The V end was cut by 0 bases, the J end by 2 bases, with 9 bases between. CDR3 nucleotides: TGTGCCAGCAGCGTAGGGGCAGGGCCCTACGAGCAGTACTTC. As protein: CASSVGAGPYEQYF.

This clone was detected a few times. The chain employs TRBV7-9 and TRBJ1-1, with TRBD1 as a possible D gene (5 bases). This CDR3 is built from 14 residues. The V end lost 4 bases, the J end lost 8 bases, and 17 bases lay between the germline ends. Germline V gene sequence: CDR1 SEHNR, CDR2 FQNEAQ (reference sequence). CDR3: CASSSPGVGNEAFF. CDR3 nucleotides: TGTGCCAGCAGCTCGCCGGGGGTGGGCAACGAAGCTTTCTTT. Combining the CDR3 with reference TRBV7-9 and TRBJ1-1 gives the whole variable domain DTGVSQNPRHKITKRGQNVTFRCDPISEHNRLYWYRQTLGQGPEFLTYFQNEAQLEKSRLLSDRFSAERPKGSFSTLEIQRTEQGDSAMYLCASSSPGVGNEAFFGQGTRLTVV.

The chain uses TRBV7-9 and TRBJ2-3, with TRBD1 identical over 8 bases. Germline V gene lookup returns CDR1 SEHNR and CDR2 FQNEAQ (reference sequence). V lost 6 bases, J lost 2 bases, and 10 bases stayed unmatched. The CDR3 runs 16 residues. Here the CDR3 DNA reads TGTGCCAGCAGACCTCCCCAGGGGGCCCACACAGATACGCAGTATTTT. Translated: CASRPPQGAHTDTQYF.

The chain employs TRBV15 and TRBJ1-3, with TRBD1 as a possible D gene (5 bases). The CDR3 has 17 residues. Germline V gene data show CDR1 as LNHNV and CDR2 as YYDKDF (reference sequence). V dropped 3 bases and J dropped 3 bases, with 18 bases sitting between them. The CDR3 DNA sequence: TGTGCCACCAGCAGGCGGGTTGAGGGGAGAGGTGGAAACACCATATATTTT. Translating it yields CATSRRVEGRGGNTIYF.

The chain has TRBV7-2 and TRBJ2-1; a weak D match, TRBD1 (6 bases). The CDR3 runs to 14 residues. Trimming removed 1 base at V and 10 bases at J, with 14 bases between. Germline-derived CDR1 and CDR2 are SGHTA and FQGNSA. The CDR3: CASSLVKLGAEQFF. The CDR3 coding sequence is TGTGCCAGCAGCTTAGTGAAGCTGGGGGCCGAGCAGTTCTTC. Full variable domain (rest looked up from reference TRBV7-2 and TRBJ2-1): GAGVSQSPSNKVTEKGKDVELRCDPISGHTALYWYRQSLGQGLEFLIYFQGNSAPDKSGLPSDRFSAERTGGSVSTLTIQRTQQEDSAVYLCASSLVKLGAEQFFGPGTRLTVL.

V is TRBV29-1 and J is TRBJ2-3, with 11 nucleotides matching TRBD2. V was clipped by 7 bases and J by 1 base; unmatched bases: 13. The CDR3 totals 17 residues. Per the germline V gene, CDR1 is SQVTM and CDR2 is ANQGSEA. CDR3 sequence reads: CSAVFSGGEEGTDTQYF. Written as DNA, the CDR3 is TGCAGCGCTGTCTTTAGCGGGGGGGAAGAGGGCACAGATACGCAGTATTTT.

This clone was observed a few times. This chain uses TRBV2 with TRBJ1-1, with TRBD1 matching over 11 bases. Germline V CDR1 and CDR2: SNHLY, FYNNEI. This CDR3 region has 15 residues. Unmatched junction bases numbered 7, after V lost 5 bases and J lost 5 bases. In DNA form, the CDR3 reads TGTGCCAGCAGTACACGGGACAGGGGGGTTACTGAAGCTTTCTTT. Its protein is CASSTRDRGVTEAFF.

This clone was detected a few times. The rearrangement links TRBV13 to TRBJ1-1, with D hard to call. This CDR3 is built from 14 residues. Trimming took off 5 bases at V and 0 bases at J, with 10 bases between the two ends. Germline V gene lookup returns CDR1 PRHDT and CDR2 FYEKMQ (reference sequence). The CDR3 here is CASSPPIMNTEAFF. The DNA for the CDR3 is TGTGCCAGCAGCCCCCCTATAATGAACACTGAAGCTTTCTTT.

The chain employs TRBV27 and TRBJ2-7; 8 positions match TRBD2. Germline CDR1 is MNHEY and CDR2 is SMNVEV (reference sequence). The ends lost 4 bases at V and 4 bases at J; junction bases unmatched: 9. The length of the CDR3 is 15 residues. This CDR3 reads CASSYKGASGYEQYF. CDR3 nucleotides: TGTGCCAGCAGTTACAAAGGTGCTAGCGGGTACGAGCAGTACTTC.

The chain couples TRBV4-1 to TRBJ1-6; D is unresolved. This CDR3 region has 15 residues. V lost 1 base and J lost 7, with 11 bases in between. Looked up from germline, CDR1 is MGHRA and CDR2 is YSYEKL. CDR3 in DNA: TGCGCCAGCAGCCAAGGGAGTCAGGCCAATTCACCCCTCCACTTT. As protein: CASSQGSQANSPLHF.

The chain uses TRBV5-6 and TRBJ1-1, with 8 bases identical to TRBD1. The CDR3 sequence is 12 residues long. Per germline, CDR1 SGHDT and CDR2 YYEEEE. The V and J ends lost 4 bases and 6 bases, in that order; junction bases with no gene match: 2. The CDR3: CASSQGAAEAFF. In DNA form, the CDR3 reads TGTGCCAGCAGCCAGGGGGCGGCTGAAGCTTTCTTT.

V gene TRBV13 combines with J gene TRBJ2-3, with 8 bases aligning to TRBD1. The CDR3 consists of 15 residues. The germline V gene has CDR1 PRHDT and CDR2 FYEKMQ (reference sequence). V dropped 4 bases and J dropped 5; count of bases not matched to a gene: 8. The CDR3 nucleotides are TGTGCCAGCAGCTCCCAGGACAGGGATAAAGATACGCAGTATTTT. Translating it yields CASSSQDRDKDTQYF.

This clone has a single count. CDR3 sequence (DNA): TGCGCCAGCACCGGGACGCCCCACGAGCAGTACTTC. It translates to CASTGTPHEQYF. The rearrangement joins TRBV5-1 to TRBJ2-5; TRBD1 or TRBD2 may be the D gene (5 bases each). The assigned J gene may be wrong: the sequence end matches TRBJ2-7 better. The CDR3 is 12 residues long. Germline V gene lookup returns CDR1 SGHRS and CDR2 YFSETQ.

The chain is built from TRBV7-9 and TRBJ2-3; D remains ambiguous. CDR1 and CDR2 (germline): SEHNR, FQNEAQ (reference sequence). V was clipped by 8 bases and J by 0 bases, with 18 bases between them. The CDR3 extends over 16 amino acids. The CDR3 region has the DNA TGTGCCAGCCCCCCGGCAGTTACGACTAGCACAGATACGCAGTATTTT. The encoded protein is CASPPAVTTSTDTQYF.

The chain is built from TRBV6-6 and TRBJ2-7, with D hard to call. Trimming left V 2 bases short and J 0 bases short, with 5 bases between. The germline V gene encodes CDR1 MNHNY and CDR2 SVGAGI (reference sequence). The CDR3 extends over 13 amino acids. The CDR3 protein is CASSYRASYEQYF. CDR3 in DNA: TGTGCCAGCAGTTACAGGGCCTCCTACGAGCAGTACTTC.

The chain combines TRBV5-1 with TRBJ2-1; the D call may be TRBD1 or TRBD2 (5 bases each). The CDR3 has 13 residues. CDR1 and CDR2 from the germline V gene are SGHRS and YFSETQ. Trimming stripped 0 bases from V and 7 bases from J, with 8 bases between. The CDR3 here is CASSLGWGNEQFF. In DNA, the CDR3 is TGCGCCAGCAGCTTGGGGTGGGGGAATGAGCAGTTCTTC. The full variable domain, in which reference TRBV5-1 and TRBJ2-1 provide the parts outside the CDR3, is KAGVTQTPRYLIKTRGQQVTLSCSPISGHRSVSWYQQTPGQGLQFLFEYFSETQRNKGNFPGRFSGRQFSNSRSEMNVSTLELGDSALYLCASSLGWGNEQFFGPGTRLTVL.

The chain uses TRBV4-1 and TRBJ1-1; TRBD1 might be the D (6 bases). The CDR3 is made up of 14 amino acids. V was cut by 4 bases and J by 7 bases, with 16 bases left in between. Germline assignment: CDR1 MGHRA and CDR2 YSYEKL. CDR3 region: CASSPRGEGGEAFF. The CDR3 DNA reads as TGCGCCAGCAGCCCCAGGGGAGAGGGGGGTGAAGCTTTCTTT.

The V call is TRBV29-1, the J call TRBJ2-3, with 11 bases lining up with TRBD2. Germline CDR1 SQVTM, CDR2 ANQGSEA. The CDR3 runs 18 residues. V trimming: 3 bases; J trimming: 4 bases; junction bases outside the gene matches: 15. The chain's CDR3 is CSVEGKRLAGTKADTQYF. The CDR3, as DNA: TGCAGCGTTGAGGGAAAAAGACTAGCGGGGACGAAAGCAGATACGCAGTATTTT.

In this sample, this clone turned up a few times. V gene TRBV30 combines with J gene TRBJ2-3; maybe TRBD2 (5 bases). CDR3 length: 11 amino acids. Germline V gene sequence: CDR1 GTSNPN, CDR2 SVGIG (reference sequence). Trimming stripped 5 bases from V and 6 bases from J, with 9 bases between. Written as DNA, the CDR3 is TGTGCCTGGGACGAGGGCGATACGCAGTATTTT. Translating gives CAWDEGDTQYF.

This clone was counted only a few times. The chain recombines TRBV9 with TRBJ2-7, with D perhaps being TRBD1 or TRBD2 (5 bases each). Trimming removed 0 bases at V and 6 bases at J, with 13 bases between. CDR3 length equals 14 residues. Germline V gene lookup returns CDR1 SGDLS and CDR2 YYNGEE. Here the CDR3 reads CASSVAGGPFEQYF. As DNA, the CDR3 is TGTGCCAGCAGCGTAGCTGGGGGTCCCTTCGAGCAGTACTTC.

The J gene is TRBJ2-4, the V gene TRBV5-1; D might be TRBD1 or TRBD2, each matching 5 bases. This CDR3 region has 13 residues. With 3 bases removed from V and 3 bases from J, the gap between germline ends came to 7 bases. Germline V CDR1 and CDR2: SGHRS, YFSETQ. Here the CDR3 reads CASSSGRKNIQYF. The CDR3 DNA sequence: TGCGCCAGCAGCTCGGGGCGCAAAAACATTCAGTACTTC.

J is TRBJ1-5 and V is TRBV29-1; no clear D gene. This CDR3 is 18 amino acids long. Trimming pared 0 bases from V and 1 base from J, leaving 19 bases between. The germline gives CDR1 SQVTM, CDR2 ANQGSEA. The CDR3 coding sequence is TGCAGCGTTGAAGATCGGGTCGAGAGGGATCGCAGCAATCAGCCCCAGCATTTT. Protein: CSVEDRVERDRSNQPQHF.

Details on this clone: This sample includes further DNA sequences coding for the same CDR3. The chain employs TRBV6-5 and TRBJ2-7; D gene ambiguous. This CDR3 spans 11 amino acids. With 0 bases removed from V and 7 bases from J, the gap between germline ends came to 4 bases. CDR1 MNHEY and CDR2 SVGAGI come from the germline V gene. Written as DNA, the CDR3 is TGTGCCAGCAGTTACTCGGGAGAGCAGTACTTC. It translates to CASSYSGEQYF.